Here is one T cell receptor (beta chain) with its context. Adult donors, all healthy and HIV-negative, had no recent acute infections or vaccinations. Using immunoSEQ multiplex PCR, the repertoire was profiled, and TCRdb retains in-frame clones only, with some absent. Of around 750,000 clones in the sample, about 74% are singletons; the top ten hold more than 1.5%. The sample is drawn from a study of shared clonotypes between healthy human individuals. Germline lookup yields CDR1 MDHEN and CDR2 SYDVKM. V was pared by 2 bases and J by 0 bases, with 17 bases between. This CDR3 comprises 17 residues. Sequencing was carried out using memory CD4+ T cells sorted from blood. The subset: CD45RA-negative fraction. The chain employs TRBV28 and TRBJ2-7; the D call may be TRBD1 or TRBD2 (5 bases each). This receptor was identified in a woman in her thirties in good health. CDR3 sequence reads: CASSLRPYRTGSYEQYF. The CDR3 DNA reads TGTGCCAGCAGTTTAAGACCCTACAGGACTGGCTCCTACGAGCAGTACTTC.